The source of this T cell receptor (beta chain) is a study of control samples from healthy donors and cancer patients. The CDR3 runs to 14 residues. V shed 0 bases and J shed 7 bases, with 10 bases lying between them. Germline CDR1 is MNHEY and CDR2 is SVGAGI. Sequencing used immunoSEQ multiplex PCR; TCRdb keeps in-frame clones, though not all of them. The sample gives about 51,000 clones, about 80% of which show up once; 10% is in the top ten. The chain uses TRBV6-5 and TRBJ1-5; D is unclear. Sequences were obtained from blood. This receptor was obtained from a man between 65 and 79 years old in good health. The CDR3 sequence: CASSYSSYGQPQHF. In nucleotides, the CDR3 is TGTGCCAGCAGTTACTCTAGCTACGGGCAGCCCCAGCATTTT.